These 9 T cell receptor beta chains came from one sample sequenced in a study of T-cell memory formation after mild COVID-19. MiXCR, applied by TCRdb to the 5' RACE reads, yields one record per CDR3 protein. The sample has 500,000 to 650,000 distinct CDR3 sequences, 20% to 25% seen once. What was sequenced was PBMCs or a T cell subset sorted from them (not recorded which). These receptors originate from an adult woman who had mild COVID-19 (a few samples of this study predate the infection). Cell type and time point are not known.

The V and J genes are TRBV10-3 and TRBJ1-2, with a possible D match to TRBD1 (5 bases). CDR1 is ENHRY and CDR2 is SYGVKD in the germline V gene. The CDR3 is 15 residues long. V lost 0 bases, J lost 5 bases, and 13 bases lay in between. The CDR3 DNA is TGTGCCATCAGTGAGTCCTCTGCAGGGAAATATGGCTACACCTTC. Translation gives CAISESSAGKYGYTF.

This clonotype occurred a few times. The chain links TRBV30 to TRBJ2-7; D unresolved. V shed 3 bases and J shed 5 bases, with 11 bases lying between them. The CDR3 covers 12 residues. Germline V gene sequence: CDR1 GTSNPN, CDR2 SVGIG (reference sequence). The CDR3 DNA follows: TGTGCCTGGAGCTATGCAGGCCACGAGCAGTACTTC. Residues: CAWSYAGHEQYF.

V and J are TRBV29-1 and TRBJ2-7; 7 bases map to TRBD1. Germline V lookup: CDR1 SQVTM, CDR2 ANQGSEA. V shed 0 bases, J shed 7 bases, and the junction held 12 bases outside the gene matches. There are 15 residues in the CDR3. DNA for the CDR3: TGCAGCGTTGAAGACCCTAACAGGGGCCCTGGGGAGCAGTACTTC. Encoded protein: CSVEDPNRGPGEQYF.

The chain employs TRBV12-3 or TRBV12-4 and TRBJ2-3; TRBD1 agrees at 11 bases. After removal of 6 bases from V and 6 bases from J, the junction contained 8 bases not matched to a gene. The CDR3 extends over 15 amino acids. CDR3 in amino acids: CASRPGTGGIDTQYF. The DNA for the CDR3 is TGTGCCAGCAGACCCGGGACAGGGGGGATTGATACGCAGTATTTT.

The chain recombines TRBV9 with TRBJ2-3, with D possibly matching TRBD2 (6 bases). The ends were cut back, 0 bases at V and 5 bases at J, with 10 bases in the middle. The CDR3 totals 14 residues. Germline V gene data show CDR1 as SGDLS and CDR2 as YYNGEE. CDR3 sequence (DNA): TGTGCCAGCAGCGTAGCTGTCGGGGGAGATACGCAGTATTTT. As protein: CASSVAVGGDTQYF. The full variable domain, rest sourced from reference TRBV9 and TRBJ2-3, is DSGVTQTPKHLITATGQRVTLRCSPRSGDLSVYWYQQSLDQGLQFLIQYYNGEERAKGNILERFSAQQFPDLHSELNLSSLELGDSALYFCASSVAVGGDTQYFGPGTRLTVL.

At least ten counts were recorded for this clonotype. This rearrangement joins TRBV24-1 to TRBJ2-7, with D tentatively TRBD1 (6 bases). V was pared by 9 bases and J by 1 base, with 9 bases between. CDR3 length: 12 residues. The V gene's germline CDR1 is KGHDR and CDR2 SFDVKD. CDR3 region: CATSQGSYEQYF. Written as DNA, the CDR3 is TGTGCCACCTCACAGGGATCCTACGAGCAGTACTTC.

This chain uses TRBV5-1 with TRBJ1-1; a weak D match, TRBD1 (5 bases). Germline V gene sequence: CDR1 SGHRS, CDR2 YFSETQ. V was pared by 3 bases and J by 11 bases, with 14 bases between. The CDR3 length is 12 residues. The CDR3 spells CASSWTGTGAFF. The DNA of the CDR3 is TGCGCCAGCAGCTGGACCGGGACGGGGGCTTTCTTT.

This clonotype was observed a handful of times. The chain joins TRBV14 to TRBJ1-2; D might be TRBD1 (5 bases). Germline assignment: CDR1 SGHDN and CDR2 FVKESK. CDR3 length: 15 residues. The germline V and J ends were trimmed by 0 bases and 4 bases, with 12 bases remaining between them. The CDR3 spells CASSQDRYGTYGYTF. The CDR3, as DNA: TGTGCCAGCAGCCAAGATCGATACGGGACCTATGGCTACACCTTC.

V gene TRBV12-3 or TRBV12-4 combines with J gene TRBJ1-2, with 7 bases matching TRBD1. CDR3 length: 15 amino acids. The V segment lost 5 bases and the J segment 0 bases; nucleotides outside the gene matches: 6. The CDR3 protein is CASSPGGRANYGYTF. The CDR3 DNA sequence: TGTGCCAGCAGTCCAGGGGGGCGAGCTAACTATGGCTACACCTTC.